This record concerns one TCR beta chain sequence. Its specificity is not known. The source of the sample is a study of T cell responses to AZD1222 COVID-19 vaccine. Regarding the study as a whole: Across spike, vaccine-associated CD4 TCRs were found, dominant at 160-218 and 743-854. A mostly white British donor set with more females was recruited, and clonal diversity was possibly underestimated.

Germline V lookup: CDR1 SNHLY, CDR2 FYNNEI. After removal of 4 bases from V and 4 bases from J, the junction contained 6 bases not matched to a gene. This CDR3 has 14 residues. Profiling relied on immunoSEQ multiplex PCR, and the TCRdb table lists in-frame clones only, not all of them. In all, the sample yields about 140,000 clones. V usage is TRBV2 and J usage is TRBJ1-1, with 7 bases fitting TRBD1. Material for sequencing was peripheral blood. The clonotype originates from an adult in good health. The CDR3 nucleotides are TGTGCCAGCAGTGGAAACAGGGGAGGCACTGAAGCTTTCTTT. Amino acid sequence: CASSGNRGGTEAFF.